The rows below give T cell receptor beta chains drawn from one sample of a study of beta chain features in type 1 diabetes. Data came from immunoSEQ multiplex PCR; TCRdb stores just in-frame clones and leaves some out. The table records 240,000 or so clones, around 13% of them present only once. The sample taken for sequencing was naive CD4+ T cells from blood. These receptors all stem from a man aged 25 to 45 with type 1 diabetes. CDR3s include the opening cysteine and the closing phenylalanine or tryptophan. Each record gives: J gene, D gene, clone size, V gene, CDR3 DNA, CDR3 protein. D genes are given only for firm matches. Not all rows give a size; the values are once, few, many and, for expanded clones, a class.

>TRBJ1-2|.|few|TRBV7-9
TGTGCCAGCAGCTTAGGGTTCGAGGGCTACACCTTC
CASSLGFEGYTF
>TRBJ2-3|.|few|TRBV7-8
TGTGCCAGCAGCTCCCCTCGGGATACGCAGTATTTT
CASSSPRDTQYF
>TRBJ2-1|TRBD2|.|TRBV19
TGTGCCAGCCAGAGCGGGAGGGCCAACAATGAGCAGTTCTTC
CASQSGRANNEQFF
>TRBJ2-5|.|.|TRBV12-5
TGTGCTAGTGGAGCTAGGTTCCAAGAGACCCAGTACTTC
CASGARFQETQYF
>TRBJ2-1|.|once|TRBV7-6
TGTGCCAGCAGCCCCTATATGGAGGCAGAACAGTTCTTC
CASSPYMEAEQFF
>TRBJ1-4|.|few|TRBV2
TGTGCCAGCAGACAGCATAATGAAAAACTGTTTTTT
CASRQHNEKLFF
>TRBJ1-1|TRBD1|.|TRBV6-5
TGTGCCAGCACTGATCGGACAGGGGCCACTGAAGCTTTCTTT
CASTDRTGATEAFF
>TRBJ2-5|TRBD1|.|TRBV25-1
TGTGCCAGCAGTCCCGGACAGGGGGAGACCCAGTACTTC
CASSPGQGETQYF
>TRBJ1-1|TRBD1|.|TRBV5-1
TGCGCCAGCAGCCCGGGACAGGAGAACACTGAAGCTTTCTTT
CASSPGQENTEAFF
>TRBJ1-1|.|few|TRBV13
TGTGCCAGCAGCCGAAGGACCGGGGTTTCGACAGCTTTCTTT
CASSRRTGVSTAFF
>TRBJ2-1|TRBD1|few|TRBV10-3
TGTGCCATCAGTGGGGGGCCCTTGGCAGGGGGCTCCTACAATGAGCAGTTCTTC
CAISGGPLAGGSYNEQFF
>TRBJ2-1|TRBD1|few|TRBV5-4
TGTGCCAGCAGCTTGGCCCAAACAGGGGGCAATGAGCAGTTCTTC
CASSLAQTGGNEQFF
>TRBJ1-2|.|.|TRBV30
TGTGCCTGGAGGGAGGGGGGGTCCTATGGCTACACCTTC
CAWREGGSYGYTF
>TRBJ2-7|TRBD1|.|TRBV30
TGTGCCTGGAATAGACAGGGCACCTACGAGCAGTACTTC
CAWNRQGTYEQYF
>TRBJ1-2|.|.|TRBV6-5
TGTGCCAGCAGTTACTCCCAGGATGGGGCCTATGGCTACACCTTC
CASSYSQDGAYGYTF
>TRBJ1-1|.|.|TRBV2
TGTGCCAGCAGTGGGGCAGGGAACACTGAAGCTTTCTTT
CASSGAGNTEAFF
>TRBJ2-7|.|few|TRBV10-3
TGTGCCATCAGTGAGTCCGAGGTCTACGAGCAGTACTTC
CAISESEVYEQYF
>TRBJ2-1|TRBD2|.|TRBV25-1
TGTGCCAGCAGTGATCTAGCGGGGGGCCTGTTCTTC
CASSDLAGGLFF
>TRBJ2-2|.|.|TRBV1
TGCACCAGCAGCCACCCGACTCCCGGGGAGCTGTTTTTT
CTSSHPTPGELFF
>TRBJ1-2|.|.|TRBV7-2
TGTGCCAGCAGCGCCCGTGCCGAGAGCTACACCTTC
CASSARAESYTF
>TRBJ1-2|TRBD1|few|TRBV7-8
TGTGCCAGCAGCTTAGGACAGGGAGTGGAAGGCTACACCTTC
CASSLGQGVEGYTF
>TRBJ1-5|.|.|TRBV5-1
TGCGCCAGCAGCTTGGATAGGGGCGGCAATCAGCCCCAGCATTTT
CASSLDRGGNQPQHF
>TRBJ2-7|TRBD1|.|TRBV7-2
TGTGCCAGCAGCCCTGTTTCGGGACAGGACTACGAGCAGTACTTC
CASSPVSGQDYEQYF
>TRBJ2-2|.|once|TRBV18
TGTGCCAGCTCACCCCCGTCTAGGTTTATCGACACCGGGGAGCTGTTTTTT
CASSPPSRFIDTGELFF
>TRBJ1-2|.|.|TRBV4-1
TGCGCCAGCAGCCAAGTGGGGAGGGGACGTGGCTACACCTTC
CASSQVGRGRGYTF
>TRBJ2-2|.|.|TRBV5-4
TGTGCCAGCAGCCCTCGGACACCCAACACCGGGGAGCTGTTTTTT
CASSPRTPNTGELFF
>TRBJ2-7|TRBD2|few|TRBV9
TGTGCCAGCAGCGCTCTAGCGGAGAACTACGAGCAGTACTTC
CASSALAENYEQYF
>TRBJ1-5|.|.|TRBV2
TGTGCCAGCAGTGGAAGCGGGGGGGGACAGCCCCAGCATTTT
CASSGSGGGQPQHF
>TRBJ2-3|TRBD2|few|TRBV15
TGTGCCACCAGCAGAGGGACTAGCGGGATGACAGATACGCAGTATTTT
CATSRGTSGMTDTQYF
>TRBJ1-2|TRBD1|few|TRBV7-9
TGTGCCAGCAGCCAGACAGGGGACTATGGCTACACCTTC
CASSQTGDYGYTF
>TRBJ2-1|TRBD1|.|TRBV29-1
TGCAGCGTTGAAGCCCTCGGGACAGGGTTATACTCCTACAATGAGCAGTTCTTC
CSVEALGTGLYSYNEQFF
>TRBJ2-5|TRBD1|few|TRBV6-5
TGTGCCAGCAGTCCGGGGACAGTTGAAGAGACCCAGTACTTC
CASSPGTVEETQYF
>TRBJ2-1|TRBD1|.|TRBV5-1
TGCGCCAGCAGCCTCTACCGGGACAGAAACAATGAGCAGTTCTTC
CASSLYRDRNNEQFF
>TRBJ1-3|TRBD1|.|TRBV4-1
TGCGCCAGCAGCCAGTTGACAGGGGGCATATATTTT
CASSQLTGGIYF
>TRBJ2-5|TRBD2|few|TRBV25-1
TGTGCCAGCAGTGACCCCGGACTAGCGGGAGGGAAAGAGACCCAGTACTTC
CASSDPGLAGGKETQYF
>TRBJ2-7|.|.|TRBV6-5
TGTGCCAGCCAACGTGGGACTCCCCAAAAGCACGAGCAGTACTTC
CASQRGTPQKHEQYF
>TRBJ2-2|.|few|TRBV30
TGTGCCTGGAGTCGGAGCCCCGGGGAGCTGTTTTTT
CAWSRSPGELFF
>TRBJ1-5|.|.|TRBV6-1
TGTGCCAGCAGTGAGATGCAGAATAGCAATCAGCCCCAGCATTTT
CASSEMQNSNQPQHF
>TRBJ1-4|.|few|TRBV5-1
TGCGCCAGCAGCCGCGGAGACAGCAGTAATGAAAAACTGTTTTTT
CASSRGDSSNEKLFF
>TRBJ2-5|.|few|TRBV20-1
TGCAGCGGAGGGGCGCAAGAGACCCAGTACTTC
CSGGAQETQYF
>TRBJ2-3|.|.|TRBV5-1
TGCGCCAGCAGCCCGGTAGCAGATACGCAGTATTTT
CASSPVADTQYF
>TRBJ2-3|.|few|TRBV19
TGTGCCAGTAGTACCGCGGAAATGCTTGGAGATACGCAGTATTTT
CASSTAEMLGDTQYF
>TRBJ1-1|.|few|TRBV19
TGTGCCAGTAGCCTAGACGGAATGAACACTGAAGCTTTCTTT
CASSLDGMNTEAFF
>TRBJ2-3|TRBD2|.|TRBV9
TGTGCCAGCAGCATCCGAGCGGGGGGGCCCGGAGATACGCAGTATTTT
CASSIRAGGPGDTQYF
>TRBJ1-2|.|few|TRBV19
TGTGCCAGTAGTATAGAGTCAGGGTACGGCTACACCTTC
CASSIESGYGYTF
>TRBJ2-5|.|.|TRBV27
TGTGCCAGCAGTCGGACAGAGACGCAAGAGACCCAGTACTTC
CASSRTETQETQYF
>TRBJ2-1|.|.|TRBV7-9
TGTGCCAGCAGCTCTGAGCGGGCCTGGACCTACAATGAGCAGTTCTTC
CASSSERAWTYNEQFF